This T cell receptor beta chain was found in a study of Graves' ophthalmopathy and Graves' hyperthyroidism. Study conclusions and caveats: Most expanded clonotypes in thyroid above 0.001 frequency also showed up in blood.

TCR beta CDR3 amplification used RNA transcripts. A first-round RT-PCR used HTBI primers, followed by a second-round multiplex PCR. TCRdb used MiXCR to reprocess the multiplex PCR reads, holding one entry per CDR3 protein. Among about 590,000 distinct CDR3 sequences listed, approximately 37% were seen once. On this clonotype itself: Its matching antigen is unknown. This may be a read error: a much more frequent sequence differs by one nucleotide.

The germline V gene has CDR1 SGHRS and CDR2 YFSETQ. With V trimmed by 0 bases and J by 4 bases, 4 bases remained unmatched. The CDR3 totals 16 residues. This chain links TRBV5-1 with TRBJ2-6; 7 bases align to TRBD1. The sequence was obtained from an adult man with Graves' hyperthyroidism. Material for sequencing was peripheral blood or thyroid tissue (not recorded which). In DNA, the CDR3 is TGCGCCAGCAGCTTGGCCAGAGGGGGCGGGGCCAACGTCCTGACTTTC. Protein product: CASSLARGGGANVLTF.